The following is a TCR beta chain sequence with its context. What antigen it recognizes has not been identified. No base-level quality is on record; no much larger clone is a single base apart. The identical CDR3 is also encoded by other nucleotide sequences in the sample. This sample is drawn from a study of metastatic and nonmetastatic thyroid tumors (dated by TCRdb to 2020 to 2022). Regarding the study in general: For patients with malignant and with benign thyroid disease, the researchers compared repertoires between peripheral blood samples and tumor or nodule tissue samples.

Before undergoing thyroid surgery, none of the patients had been given any kind of treatment. Using T-cell receptor beta sequencing, the study looked back at clinical samples from patients collected from about 2011 to 2019. Relative to germline, V is 3 bases shorter and J is 9 bases shorter, with 27 bases between their ends. From a lookup of the germline V gene (reference sequence), CDR1 and CDR2 are DFQATT and SNEGSKA. Taken from cysteine to phenylalanine, the CDR3 has 16 residues. Only the CDR3 region is kept as DNA, spanning 48 bases read in frame from base 1. Points the paper makes about the study in general: TCR beta diversity was reported as significantly higher in malignant tumors than in benign nodules, in both blood and tumor samples.

The library was prepared using PCR. Sequenced using an Illumina HiSeq 4000. High-throughput sequencing was used to profile the TCR beta-chain CDR3 region of every patient. The original pipeline was this. The researchers built a classifier to tell apart papillary thyroid cancer patients with distant metastasis, based on CDR3 differences among clinicopathological groups. Repertoire diversity was assessed with the Shannon index, and tumor-blood repertoire similarity with the Morisita-Horn index. Clones were called with MiXCR by TCRdb after fastp trimmed the public reads at Q25, and only in-frame beta chains were retained. Here the V and J calls rest on TCRdb's processing, not on the authors' analysis. The sample profile shows 50,000 or so clones; 24% of them were found once. The top ten clonotypes cover around 3.2% of the sample.

The TCR sequence derives from a male donor with papillary thyroid cancer or a benign thyroid nodule (not recorded which). Some clones in this sample may be carry-over from other donors' samples. The V and J genes are TRBV20-1 and TRBJ2-7; the D gene assignment is perhaps TRBD1 or TRBD2, with each matching 5 bases. The sequenced sample consisted of blood. The nucleotides are TGCAGTGCTAGGGGGACCACGGAATATGGTTATCGCGGGCAGTACTTC. Its coded protein is CSARGTTEYGYRGQYF.